This TCR beta chain was obtained from a study of shared clonotypes between healthy human individuals. Overall study findings and caveats: In general, naive subsets displayed greater estimated richness than memory subsets did.

A note on this clone: Its specificity is not known.

Clones were read by immunoSEQ multiplex PCR, and TCRdb kept only the in-frame ones, dropping some. The sample has roughly 2.5 million clones, 90% to 95% seen once. The CD4+ fraction was divided into a CD45RA+ naive subset and a CD45RA-negative memory subset. CDR3 length: 16 residues. Germline V CDR1 and CDR2: LNHDA, SQIVND (reference sequence). V trimming: 3 bases; J trimming: 5 bases; junction bases outside the gene matches: 12. The gene calls are TRBV19 and TRBJ2-7; 8 bases match TRBD1. The receptor's source is a man aged 18 to 29 in good health. Specimen: naive CD4+ T cells sorted from blood. Subset meaning: CD45RA+ positively selected. Here the CDR3 DNA reads TGTGCCAGTAGTATCACCTGGAGACAGGGGACCAACGAGCAGTACTTC. Translated, it gives CASSITWRQGTNEQYF.